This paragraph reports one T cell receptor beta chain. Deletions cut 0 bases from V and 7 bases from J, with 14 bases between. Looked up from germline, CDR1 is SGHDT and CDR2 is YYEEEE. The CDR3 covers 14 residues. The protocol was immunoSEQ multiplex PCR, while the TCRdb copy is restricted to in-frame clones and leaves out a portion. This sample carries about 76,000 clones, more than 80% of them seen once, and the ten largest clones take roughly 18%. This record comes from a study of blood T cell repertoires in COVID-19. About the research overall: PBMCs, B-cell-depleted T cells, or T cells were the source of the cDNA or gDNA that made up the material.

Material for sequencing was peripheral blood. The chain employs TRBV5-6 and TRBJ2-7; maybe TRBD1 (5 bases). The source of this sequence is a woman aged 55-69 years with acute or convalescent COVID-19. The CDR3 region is CASSLGQPSEEQYF. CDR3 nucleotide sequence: TGTGCCAGCAGCTTGGGACAGCCGTCTGAAGAGCAGTACTTC.